What follows describes a single TCR beta chain. The sample comes from a study of blood T cell repertoires in COVID-19. On the study more broadly: PBMCs, B-cell-depleted T cells, or T cells were the source of the cDNA or gDNA that made up the material.

As handled by the study authors: Amplification of reference gene primers was used by the study to estimate nucleated cell counts. Only in-frame clones appear in the TCRdb table, and some are missing; sequencing was by immunoSEQ multiplex PCR. V and J calls and clone size come straight from that table; D and trimming were deduced from the DNA. The profile covers about 130,000 clones, with roughly three quarters appearing a single time and around 37% taken by the ten largest. Germline CDR1 reads SGHTA; CDR2 reads FQGNSA. The CDR3 runs to 16 residues. J was trimmed by 9 bases and V by 5 bases; bases with no gene match: 9.

This chain links TRBV7-2 with TRBJ2-1, with TRBD2 matching over 14 bases. The clonotype was recovered from a man aged 40-49 years with active or convalescent COVID-19. The sample consisted of peripheral blood. The CDR3 sequence is CASSDLPGLAGVEQFF. The CDR3 DNA is TGTGCCAGCAGCGACCTCCCGGGACTAGCGGGAGTTGAGCAGTTCTTC.